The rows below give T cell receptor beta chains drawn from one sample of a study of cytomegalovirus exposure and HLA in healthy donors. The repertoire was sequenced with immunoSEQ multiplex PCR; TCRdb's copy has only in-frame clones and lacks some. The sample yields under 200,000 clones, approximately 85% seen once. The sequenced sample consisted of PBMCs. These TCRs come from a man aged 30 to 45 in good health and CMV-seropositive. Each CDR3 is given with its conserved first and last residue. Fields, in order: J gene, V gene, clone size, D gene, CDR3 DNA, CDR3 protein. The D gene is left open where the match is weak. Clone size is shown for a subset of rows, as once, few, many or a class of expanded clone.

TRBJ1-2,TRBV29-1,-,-,TGCAGCGTTGAAGGAAAGGGGACATCCTACTATGGCTACACCTTC,CSVEGKGTSYYGYTF
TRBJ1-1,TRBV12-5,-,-,TGTGCTAGTGGTTTGGTACTACCGGGGGCTGAAGCTTTCTTT,CASGLVLPGAEAFF
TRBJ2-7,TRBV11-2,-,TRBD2,TGTGCCAGCGGTTTAGCGAGAACTAGCGGGAGAAAAATCGACGAGCAGTACTTC,CASGLARTSGRKIDEQYF
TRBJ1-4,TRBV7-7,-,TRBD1,TGTGCTAGCAGCTTGGGGACAGCCTTTAATGAAAAACTGTTTTTT,CASSLGTAFNEKLFF
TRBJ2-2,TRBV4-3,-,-,TGCGCCAGCAGCCGAGGTAACACCGGGGAGCTGTTTTTT,CASSRGNTGELFF
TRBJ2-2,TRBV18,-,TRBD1,TGTGCCAGCTCTACGTTACAGGGGATCGTGTCGCTCGGGGAGCTGTTTTTT,CASSTLQGIVSLGELFF
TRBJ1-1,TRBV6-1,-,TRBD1,TGTGCCAGCCAGGAGGAGGGGGCCTCGTACACTGAAGCTTTCTTT,CASQEEGASYTEAFF
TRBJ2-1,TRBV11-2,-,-,TGTGCCAGCAGCTTAGCCATAGCCTTACTCTCCTACAATGAGCAGTTCTTC,CASSLAIALLSYNEQFF
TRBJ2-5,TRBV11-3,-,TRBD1,TGTGCCAGCAGCTGGAGGGGACAGGGGAGTGTGGAGACCCAGTACTTC,CASSWRGQGSVETQYF
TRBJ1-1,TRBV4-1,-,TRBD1,TGCGCCAGCAGACCAGGGGGCTCTGAAGCTTTCTTT,CASRPGGSEAFF
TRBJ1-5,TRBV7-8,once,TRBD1,TGTGCCAGCAGCCTTGGGACAGGGGGCCTTGGGCAGCCCCAGCATTTT,CASSLGTGGLGQPQHF
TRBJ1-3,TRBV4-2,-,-,TGTGCCAGCAGCCAAGATGGCGTAGCTACAAGCTCTGGAAACACCATATATTTT,CASSQDGVATSSGNTIYF
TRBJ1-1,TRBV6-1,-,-,TGTGCCAGCAGTTTTTCGGAGACGAACACTGAAGCTTTCTTT,CASSFSETNTEAFF
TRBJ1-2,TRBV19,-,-,TGTGCCAGTAGTATAGGCTTAATTAGTGGCTACACCTTC,CASSIGLISGYTF
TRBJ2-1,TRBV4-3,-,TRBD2,TGCGCCAGCAGCCAAGAAAGCGGGAGCTCCTACAATGAGCAGTTCTTC,CASSQESGSSYNEQFF
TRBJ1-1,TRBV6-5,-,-,TGTGCCAGCAGTTACCTGGACAGATTGAACACTGAAGCTTTCTTT,CASSYLDRLNTEAFF
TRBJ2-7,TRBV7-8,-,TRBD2,TGTGCCAGCAGCTTAGTGGGGAGACTAGCGGAATCCTACGAGCAGTACTTC,CASSLVGRLAESYEQYF
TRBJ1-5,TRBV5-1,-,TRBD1,TGCGCCAGCAGCCAGACAGGGTCCGAACAGCCCCAGCATTTT,CASSQTGSEQPQHF
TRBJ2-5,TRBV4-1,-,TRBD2,TGCGCCAGCAGTCGGGATTTAGCGGGAGCAGAGACCCAGTACTTC,CASSRDLAGAETQYF
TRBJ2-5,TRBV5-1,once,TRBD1,TGCGCCAGCAGCTTGGCGGACAGGGGGCTGGAGACCCAGTACTTC,CASSLADRGLETQYF
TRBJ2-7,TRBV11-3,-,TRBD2,TGTGCCAGCAGCTTAGAGCCCTCATTCGGGGAGGGCGGGAACGAGCAGTACTTC,CASSLEPSFGEGGNEQYF
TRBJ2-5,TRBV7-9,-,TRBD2,TGTGCCAGCAGCGAAGCTAGCGGGTCAATCCACTTC,CASSEASGSIHF
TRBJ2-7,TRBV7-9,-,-,TGTTCCAGCAGCTCCGGGAGCTCCTACGAGCAGTACTTC,CSSSSGSSYEQYF
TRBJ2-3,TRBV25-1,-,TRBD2,TGTGCCAGCAGTGAACTCCTAGCGGGAGGCACAGATACGCAGTATTTT,CASSELLAGGTDTQYF
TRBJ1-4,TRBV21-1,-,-,TGTGCCAGCACCACCTCCGGGATAAGGAAAGAAAAACTGTTTTTT,CASTTSGIRKEKLFF
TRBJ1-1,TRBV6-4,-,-,TGTGCCAGCAGTGAACAGCAGAACACTGAAGCTTTCTTT,CASSEQQNTEAFF
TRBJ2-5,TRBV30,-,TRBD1,TGTGCCTGGAGTATGGGACAGGGCGGAGGAGAGACCCAGTACTTC,CAWSMGQGGGETQYF
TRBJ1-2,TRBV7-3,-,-,TGTGCCAGCAGCCCTTATGGGGGGGCAGCGTGGGGCTACACCTTC,CASSPYGGAAWGYTF
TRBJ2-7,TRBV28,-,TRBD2,TGTGCCAGCACCACGAGGGAGGGATTCTACGAGCAGTACTTC,CASTTREGFYEQYF
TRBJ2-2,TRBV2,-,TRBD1,TGTGCCAGCAGAAAGACAGGGTTTAAGGCCGGGGAGCTGTTTTTT,CASRKTGFKAGELFF
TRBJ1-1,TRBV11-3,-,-,TGTGCCAGCAGCTCCCCTTGGGGGGAAGAGGGCACTGAAGCTTTCTTT,CASSSPWGEEGTEAFF
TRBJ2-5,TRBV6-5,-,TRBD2,TGTGCCAGCAGGCCTATGGGGGGGACGGAGACCCAGTACTTC,CASRPMGGTETQYF
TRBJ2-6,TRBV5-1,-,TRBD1,TGCGCCAGCAGCTTGGTTCCGGGACAGAGCTCTGGGGCCAACGTCCTGACTTTC,CASSLVPGQSSGANVLTF
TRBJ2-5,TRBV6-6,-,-,TGTGCCAGCAGTTCGGGCAGGGAAGAGACCCAGTACTTC,CASSSGREETQYF
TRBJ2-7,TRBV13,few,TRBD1,TGTGCCAGCAGCTTCTCAGCCAGGGGGCCTTACGAGCAGTACTTC,CASSFSARGPYEQYF
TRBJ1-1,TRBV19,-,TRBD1,TGTGCCAGTAAAGTCCCAGGGGGAAGGAACACTGAAGCTTTCTTT,CASKVPGGRNTEAFF
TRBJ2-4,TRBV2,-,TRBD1,TGTGCCAGCAGTGAGCGGGACAGGGTGGTTCAGTACTTC,CASSERDRVVQYF
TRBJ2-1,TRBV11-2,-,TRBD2,TGTGCCAGCAGCTTAGCGGGAGGGCCCTACAATGAGCAGTTCTTC,CASSLAGGPYNEQFF
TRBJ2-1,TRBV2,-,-,TGTGCCAGCAGCTGGGACTCCCCTCAGCTCTTC,CASSWDSPQLF